What follows are 25 T cell receptor beta chains derived from one specimen sequenced in a study of blood T cell repertoires in COVID-19. Profiled with immunoSEQ multiplex PCR; TCRdb holds only in-frame clones, not every one. The data show a few hundred thousand clones, roughly nine tenths seen once. The source material was PBMCs or T cells enriched from blood (not recorded which). Receptors were obtained from a woman in her 30s who had recovered from COVID-19.

The chain is built from TRBV9 and TRBJ2-6, with 9 bases aligning to TRBD1. Germline V gene data show CDR1 as SGDLS and CDR2 as YYNGEE. The ends lost 4 bases at V and 0 bases at J; junction bases unmatched: 5. This CDR3 spans 17 amino acids. Here the CDR3 reads CASSPGTGHSGANVLTF. CDR3 bases: TGTGCCAGCAGCCCGGGGACAGGGCACTCTGGGGCCAACGTCCTGACTTTC.

This clone came up once. The gene calls are TRBV18 and TRBJ2-1; a weak D match, TRBD1 (5 bases). The CDR3 totals 17 residues. V dropped 0 bases and J dropped 0 bases, with 12 bases sitting between them. Germline lookup yields CDR1 KGHSH and CDR2 LQKENI. As DNA, the CDR3 is TGTGCCAGCTCACCACCGCAGGGAAGGAGCTCCTACAATGAGCAGTTCTTC. Protein sequence: CASSPPQGRSSYNEQFF.

The V gene is TRBV10-3, the J gene TRBJ2-5; a possible D gene is TRBD2 (5 bases). Per germline, CDR1 ENHRY and CDR2 SYGVKD. CDR3 length equals 16 residues. V was shortened by 2 bases and J by 1 base, with 14 bases between the two germline ends. The CDR3 region is CAISEGSKRRQETQYF. Written as DNA, the CDR3 is TGTGCCATCAGTGAGGGCAGTAAGCGGCGCCAAGAGACCCAGTACTTC.

This clone was counted a single time. CDR3 amino acids: CATRGHGAEAFF. The CDR3 nucleotides are TGTGCCACCAGAGGACATGGGGCTGAAGCTTTCTTT. This chain joins TRBV24-1 and TRBJ1-1; tentatively, D is TRBD1 (5 bases). With 7 bases removed from V and 6 bases from J, the gap between germline ends came to 11 bases. The CDR3 is 12 residues long. Germline V gene sequence: CDR1 KGHDR, CDR2 SFDVKD.

V usage is TRBV27 and J usage is TRBJ1-2, with 8 bases fitting TRBD1. Germline assignment: CDR1 MNHEY and CDR2 SMNVEV (reference sequence). The CDR3 length is 16 residues. The V and J ends lost 0 bases and 4 bases, in that order; junction bases with no gene match: 7. The CDR3 protein is CASSLSPRQGLYGYTF. CDR3 sequence (DNA): TGTGCCAGCAGTTTATCCCCAAGACAGGGGCTCTATGGCTACACCTTC.

The chain uses TRBV9 and TRBJ2-3; 7 bases agree with TRBD1. The CDR3 loop spans 15 amino acids. With V trimmed by 0 bases and J by 6 bases, 7 bases remained unmatched. The germline V gene has CDR1 SGDLS and CDR2 YYNGEE. This CDR3 reads CASSVEGARPDTQYF. In DNA form, the CDR3 reads TGTGCCAGCAGCGTAGAGGGGGCCCGGCCCGATACGCAGTATTTT.

The V and J genes are TRBV19 and TRBJ1-1; D is unclear. The CDR3 runs 14 residues. V was trimmed by 3 bases and J by 6 bases, leaving 14 bases between them. Germline V lookup: CDR1 LNHDA, CDR2 SQIVND (reference sequence). The CDR3 DNA is TGTGCCAGTAGTATCCGACGGTCAGGATCTGAAGCTTTCTTT. Translated, it gives CASSIRRSGSEAFF. Combining the CDR3 with reference TRBV19 and TRBJ1-1 gives the whole variable domain DGGITQSPKYLFRKEGQNVTLSCEQNLNHDAMYWYRQDPGQGLRLIYYSQIVNDFQKGDIAEGYSVSREKKESFPLTVTSAQKNPTAFYLCASSIRRSGSEAFFGQGTRLTVV.

The CDR3 sequence is CASSSVAGGQGNEQFF. CDR3 bases: TGTGCCAGCAGCTCCGTAGCGGGGGGGCAGGGCAATGAGCAGTTCTTC. This chain uses TRBV11-3 with TRBJ2-1; 11 bases map to TRBD2. V trimming: 4 bases; J trimming: 6 bases; junction bases outside the gene matches: 8. This CDR3 comprises 16 residues. Germline V lookup: CDR1 SGHNT, CDR2 YENEEA. Drawing the rest from reference TRBV11-3 and TRBJ2-1, the complete variable domain is EAGVVQSPRYKIIEKKQPVAFWCNPISGHNTLYWYLQNLGQGPELLIRYENEEAVDDSQLPKDRFSAERLKGVDSTLKIQPAELGDSAVYLCASSSVAGGQGNEQFFGPGTRLTVL.

The chain has TRBV14 and TRBJ2-7; 9 bases align to TRBD1. There are 16 residues in the CDR3. Germline values: CDR1 SGHDN, CDR2 FVKESK. J gave up 0 bases and V 0 bases, and 3 bases lay outside the gene matches. CDR3 in DNA: TGTGCCAGCAGCCAAGAGGGGGACAGGGACTCCTACGAGCAGTACTTC. Its translation: CASSQEGDRDSYEQYF. Full variable domain (missing parts from reference TRBV14 and TRBJ2-7): EAGVTQFPSHSVIEKGQTVTLRCDPISGHDNLYWYRRVMGKEIKFLLHFVKESKQDESGMPNNRFLAERTGGTYSTLKVQPAELEDSGVYFCASSQEGDRDSYEQYFGPGTRLTVT.

The rearrangement uses TRBV5-1 and TRBJ2-3, with D perhaps matching TRBD1 (6 bases). The V end lost 4 bases, the J end lost 1 base, and 10 bases lay between the germline ends. The CDR3 spans 14 residues. Germline CDR1 is SGHRS and CDR2 is YFSETQ. As DNA, the CDR3 is TGCGCCAGCAGCGACAGGCGGGGCACAGATACGCAGTATTTT. It translates to CASSDRRGTDTQYF.

CDR3 DNA: TGTGCCAGCAGCCAAGTATTCCACGAGCAGTACTTC. This codes for CASSQVFHEQYF. V usage is TRBV3-1 (or the pseudogene TRBV3-2) and J usage is TRBJ2-7; D gene uncertain. The CDR3 runs to 12 residues. Trimming left V 1 base short and J 5 bases short, with 6 bases between. Germline CDR1 is LGHDT and CDR2 is YNNKEL (reference sequence).

This rearrangement joins TRBV6-5 to TRBJ1-4; TRBD1 aligns across 8 bases. The CDR3 has 15 amino acids. Germline CDR1 MNHEY, CDR2 SVGAGI. The V gene end was trimmed by 5 bases and the J gene end by 9 bases; junction bases not matched to a gene: 11. The CDR3 DNA reads TGTGCCAGCAGTCCGAAATCCGGGACAGGAAAAAAACTGTTTTTT. This codes for CASSPKSGTGKKLFF.

The chain has TRBV2 and TRBJ1-1; tentatively, D is TRBD1 (6 bases). Trimming cost V 3 bases and J 5 bases, with 10 bases left between them. This CDR3 contains 13 residues. Germline-derived CDR1 and CDR2 are SNHLY and FYNNEI. CDR3 sequence (DNA): TGTGCCAGCAGTGAGGACACAGGGACTGAAGCTTTCTTT. Protein sequence: CASSEDTGTEAFF.

The genes are TRBV6-2 or TRBV6-3 and TRBJ1-5; no reliable D call. This CDR3 has 15 residues. Germline values: CDR1 MNHEY, CDR2 SVGEGT. V was cut by 2 bases and J by 0 bases, with 8 bases left in between. CDR3 residues: CASSYGGDSNQPQHF. The CDR3 region has the DNA TGTGCCAGCAGTTACGGCGGGGATAGCAATCAGCCCCAGCATTTT.

V is TRBV19 and J is TRBJ1-4; TRBD1 matches at 7 bases. The CDR3 totals 14 residues. Germline V CDR1 and CDR2: LNHDA, SQIVND (reference sequence). V gave up 5 bases and J gave up 7 bases; unmatched junction bases: 7. In DNA form, the CDR3 reads TGTGCCAGTAGTCGCGGGACAGCCTCTGAAAAACTGTTTTTT. It encodes CASSRGTASEKLFF.

The rearrangement links TRBV25-1 to TRBJ2-3; TRBD2 might be the D (5 bases). Trimming shortened V by 2 bases and J by 1 base, and 10 bases separated the two germline ends. The CDR3 spans 15 residues. Looked up from germline, CDR1 is MGHDK and CDR2 is SYGVNS. CDR3 protein: CASSEVLVGTDTQYF. DNA for the CDR3: TGTGCCAGCAGTGAAGTACTAGTCGGCACAGATACGCAGTATTTT.

The chain combines TRBV7-2 with TRBJ1-4; no firm D call. Trimming left V 6 bases short and J 7 bases short, with 18 bases between. The CDR3 spans 15 residues. The V gene's germline CDR1 is SGHTA and CDR2 FQGNSA. CDR3: CASRPGGGLTEKLFF. CDR3 sequence (DNA): TGTGCCAGCAGACCCGGTGGAGGGCTGACTGAAAAACTGTTTTTT.

The chain is built from TRBV2 and TRBJ2-7, with D possibly being TRBD1 (5 bases). The CDR3 runs 13 residues. V was trimmed by 7 bases and J by 0 bases, leaving 10 bases between them. The V gene's germline CDR1 is SNHLY and CDR2 FYNNEI. CDR3 sequence (DNA): TGTGCCAGCACCCGACAGCCCTCCTACGAGCAGTACTTC. Protein: CASTRQPSYEQYF.

This chain links TRBV6-2 or TRBV6-3 with TRBJ1-1; 8 nucleotides agree with TRBD1. This CDR3 is built from 14 residues. The V gene end was trimmed by 5 bases and the J gene end by 3 bases; junction bases not matched to a gene: 5. Germline loops: CDR1 MNHEY, CDR2 SVGEGT. The CDR3 loop reads CASSRQGMHTEAFF. The CDR3 DNA reads as TGTGCCAGCAGTCGACAGGGGATGCACACTGAAGCTTTCTTT.

The chain is built from TRBV5-1 and TRBJ2-3; TRBD1 matches at 7 bases. The CDR3 is 15 amino acids. Trimming cost V 3 bases and J 6 bases; bases outside gene matches: 10. CDR1 is SGHRS, CDR2 YFSETQ, per germline. Here the CDR3 reads CASSWRQTGIDTQYF. The CDR3 DNA is TGCGCCAGCAGCTGGCGGCAGACAGGGATTGATACGCAGTATTTT.

The CDR3 region is CASSLLGGGAEGDTQYF. CDR3 sequence (DNA): TGTGCCAGCAGTTTATTGGGCGGGGGGGCCGAGGGAGATACGCAGTATTTT. The chain has TRBV28 and TRBJ2-3; 9 nucleotides match TRBD2. Trimming cost V 1 base and J 5 bases; bases outside gene matches: 10. The CDR3 contains 17 residues. The V gene's germline CDR1 is MDHEN and CDR2 SYDVKM.

The rearrangement joins TRBV19 to TRBJ1-2, with TRBD1 as a possible D gene (6 bases). Trimming removed 8 bases from V and 0 bases from J, with 10 bases in between. Germline CDR1 reads LNHDA; CDR2 reads SQIVND (reference sequence). The CDR3 is 13 residues long. The CDR3 sequence: CASETGPNYGYTF. CDR3 DNA sequence: TGTGCCAGTGAAACAGGGCCTAACTATGGCTACACCTTC.

The chain links TRBV15 to TRBJ2-3; TRBD2 might be the D (8 bases). The CDR3 sequence is 14 residues long. The V end lost 7 bases, the J end lost 11 bases, and 22 bases lay between the germline ends. Germline-derived CDR1 and CDR2 are LNHNV and YYDKDF (reference sequence). The CDR3 loop reads CATTVSGVPGGQYF. In DNA form, the CDR3 reads TGTGCCACCACGGTTAGCGGGGTCCCAGGGGGGCAGTATTTT.

V and J are TRBV6-6 and TRBJ1-6; D is perhaps TRBD1 (6 bases). This CDR3 contains 18 residues. CDR1 is MNHNY, CDR2 SVGAGI, per germline (reference sequence). V shed 5 bases and J shed 0 bases, with 17 bases lying between them. The CDR3, as DNA: TGTGCCAGCAGTCGCCCACAGGGTCTAAGCTCCTATAATTCACCCCTCCACTTT. Translated: CASSRPQGLSSYNSPLHF.

The chain uses TRBV24-1 and TRBJ2-6; D may be TRBD2 (5 bases). CDR1 and CDR2 from the germline V gene are KGHDR and SFDVKD. The CDR3 extends over 16 amino acids. The ends were cut back, 3 bases at V and 0 bases at J, with 8 bases in the middle. The CDR3 nucleotides read TGTGCCACCAGTGATCCCGGGGTCTCTGGGGCCAACGTCCTGACTTTC. It codes for CATSDPGVSGANVLTF.